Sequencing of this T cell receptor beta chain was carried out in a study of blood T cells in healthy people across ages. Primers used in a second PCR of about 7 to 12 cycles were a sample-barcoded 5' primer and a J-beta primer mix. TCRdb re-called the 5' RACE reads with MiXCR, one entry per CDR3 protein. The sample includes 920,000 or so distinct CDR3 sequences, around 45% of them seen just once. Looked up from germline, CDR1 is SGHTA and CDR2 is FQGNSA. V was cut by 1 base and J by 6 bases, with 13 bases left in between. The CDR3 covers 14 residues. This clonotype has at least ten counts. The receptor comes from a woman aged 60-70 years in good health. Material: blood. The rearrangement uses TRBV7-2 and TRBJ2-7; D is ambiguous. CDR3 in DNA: TGTGCCAGCAGCTTAGACGTGGGATCCGGCGAGCAGTACTTC. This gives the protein CASSLDVGSGEQYF. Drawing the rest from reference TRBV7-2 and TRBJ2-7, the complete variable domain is GAGVSQSPSNKVTEKGKDVELRCDPISGHTALYWYRQSLGQGLEFLIYFQGNSAPDKSGLPSDRFSAERTGGSVSTLTIQRTQQEDSAVYLCASSLDVGSGEQYFGPGTRLTVT.